This T cell receptor (beta chain) was sequenced in a study of blood T cell repertoires in COVID-19. Original methodology: Estimation of nucleated cell counts was performed using reference gene primer amplification. The method was immunoSEQ multiplex PCR; TCRdb's version includes in-frame clones alone and lacks a portion of them. V and J calls and clone size follow that table, whereas D and trimming were derived from the DNA. The profile shows roughly 77,000 clones, about 90% of them singletons. V was pared by 4 bases and J by 3 bases, with 21 bases between. CDR3 size: 17 residues. Germline values: CDR1 SGHDT, CDR2 YYEEEE. This clone was seen once.

Sequences were obtained from peripheral blood. The chain is built from TRBV5-6 and TRBJ2-3; unclear D gene. The origin of this receptor is a man between 50 and 59 years old with active COVID-19. CDR3 sequence (DNA): TGTGCCAGCAGCCCGGTCGGGTTGACTCAGTTGACAGATACGCAGTATTTT. Translation gives CASSPVGLTQLTDTQYF.